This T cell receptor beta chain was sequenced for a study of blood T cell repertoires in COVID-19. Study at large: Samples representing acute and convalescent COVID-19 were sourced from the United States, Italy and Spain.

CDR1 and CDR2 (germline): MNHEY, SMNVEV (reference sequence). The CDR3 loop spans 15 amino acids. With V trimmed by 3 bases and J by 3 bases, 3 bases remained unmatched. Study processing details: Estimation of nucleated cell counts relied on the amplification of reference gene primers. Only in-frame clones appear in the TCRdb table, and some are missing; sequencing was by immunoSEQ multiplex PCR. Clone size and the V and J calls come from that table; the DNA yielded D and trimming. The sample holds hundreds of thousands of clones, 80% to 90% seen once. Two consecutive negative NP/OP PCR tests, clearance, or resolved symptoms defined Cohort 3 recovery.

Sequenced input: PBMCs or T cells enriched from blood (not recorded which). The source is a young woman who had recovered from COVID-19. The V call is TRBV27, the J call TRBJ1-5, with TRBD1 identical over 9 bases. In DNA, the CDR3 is TGTGCCAGCAGTTTCGGACAGGGGTTCAATCAGCCCCAGCATTTT. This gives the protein CASSFGQGFNQPQHF.